The T cell receptor beta chain described here comes from a study of blood T cell repertoires in COVID-19. Study-level information: The cDNA or gDNA used as material had been derived from T cells, B-cell-depleted T cells, or PBMCs.

The CDR3 sequence is 14 residues long. V was shortened by 3 bases and J by 1 base, with 9 bases between the two germline ends. Germline CDR1 and CDR2: MNHEY and SMNVEV (reference sequence). Produced via immunoSEQ multiplex PCR; TCRdb's table is partial and in-frame only. The table lists approximately 81,000 clones, roughly 86% of them singletons. Material: peripheral blood. The receptor's source is a human donor in a cohort sampled during active COVID-19. The genes are TRBV27 and TRBJ1-1, with D maybe TRBD1 (6 bases). The CDR3 here is CASSFGTRNTEAFF. The CDR3 nucleotides are TGTGCCAGCAGTTTCGGGACAAGGAACACTGAAGCTTTCTTT.